This TCR beta chain was identified during a study of human T cells and chemical hapten exposure. Overall study results and limits: Expanded TCR sets contained significantly more large CDR3 similarity clusters than controls.

CDR1 and CDR2 from the germline V gene are WSHSY and SAAADI. Trimming took 6 bases from V and 1 from J; bases not matched to a gene: 5. This CDR3 comprises 16 residues. TCRdb recomputed calls from the RACE reads with MiXCR, one row per CDR3 protein. The table records 250,000 to 300,000 distinct CDR3 sequences, 7.7% of them present only once. Time point reported: pre-sensitization, week 0. Stated treatment: therapeutic diphenylcyclopropenone sensitization with weekly scalp DPC. Staff drew blood before applying each patch test. Sequencing started from total RNA isolated from unfractionated whole blood. This clonotype occurred a few times. The antigen is undetermined.

The chain links TRBV10-2 to TRBJ2-1; 11 bases are a match to TRBD2. Sample: whole blood, taken in connection with sensitization to the hapten diphenylcyclopropenone (DPC). This clonotype was obtained from a man between 18 and 29 years old with alopecia areata. Some clones in this sample may be carry-over from other donors' samples. CDR3 in amino acids: CASSTLAGGSYNEQFF. Written as DNA, the CDR3 is TGCGCCAGCAGCACTCTAGCGGGGGGTTCCTACAATGAGCAGTTCTTC.